This passage covers 2 T cell receptor beta chains from one sample sequenced in a study of blood T cell repertoires in COVID-19. Here immunoSEQ multiplex PCR was the method, and the copy in TCRdb shows in-frame clones only, minus some. Of 150,000 to 200,000 clones listed, roughly four fifths are singletons. The sequencing input was peripheral blood. The source of these receptors is an elderly woman with acute or convalescent COVID-19.

The rearrangement uses TRBV14 and TRBJ2-3, with D possibly being TRBD2 (6 bases). The CDR3 spans 16 residues. V lost 5 bases and J 2 bases, leaving 17 bases between the germline ends. CDR1 SGHDN and CDR2 FVKESK come from the germline V gene. The CDR3 reads CASSTTTRAYTDTQYF. The CDR3 region has the DNA TGTGCCAGCAGCACGACGACTAGAGCCTACACAGATACGCAGTATTTT.

This chain links TRBV5-1 with TRBJ2-5; TRBD1 matches 7 bases. With V trimmed by 1 base and J by 5 bases, 5 bases remained unmatched. CDR1 and CDR2 from the germline V gene are SGHRS and YFSETQ. The CDR3 is made up of 14 amino acids. The CDR3 reads CASSLSGQRETQYF. CDR3 nucleotides: TGCGCCAGCAGCTTGTCGGGACAGCGGGAGACCCAGTACTTC.